This entry describes one TCR beta chain. As yet, its antigen is unknown. Healthy and HIV-negative, the adult donors had no recent acute infections or vaccinations. This record comes from a study of shared clonotypes between healthy human individuals. Overall study results and limits: Across subsets, estimated richness was generally greater for naive than for memory populations. The researchers took only blood, and tissue repertoires probably look different. Only a few donors were included, so the genetic and exposure-history diversity represented was limited.

This CDR3 is built from 14 residues. Germline values: CDR1 MNHNY, CDR2 SVGAGI (reference sequence). Losses at the gene ends were 6 bases for V and 6 bases for J; bases not matched to a gene: 10. The repertoire was sequenced with immunoSEQ multiplex PCR; TCRdb's copy has only in-frame clones and lacks some. The sample holds 150,000 to 200,000 clones, just under 95% seen once. The receptor was derived from a woman between 25 and 40 years old in good health. What was sequenced was naive CD4+ T cells sorted from blood. Subset here: CD45RA+ positively selected. V is TRBV6-6 and J is TRBJ2-7; TRBD2 agrees at 8 bases. CDR3 nucleotide sequence: TGTGCCAGCAGCCTGCGGGGGGTCGGCGCCGAGCAGTACTTC. Its protein product is CASSLRGVGAEQYF.